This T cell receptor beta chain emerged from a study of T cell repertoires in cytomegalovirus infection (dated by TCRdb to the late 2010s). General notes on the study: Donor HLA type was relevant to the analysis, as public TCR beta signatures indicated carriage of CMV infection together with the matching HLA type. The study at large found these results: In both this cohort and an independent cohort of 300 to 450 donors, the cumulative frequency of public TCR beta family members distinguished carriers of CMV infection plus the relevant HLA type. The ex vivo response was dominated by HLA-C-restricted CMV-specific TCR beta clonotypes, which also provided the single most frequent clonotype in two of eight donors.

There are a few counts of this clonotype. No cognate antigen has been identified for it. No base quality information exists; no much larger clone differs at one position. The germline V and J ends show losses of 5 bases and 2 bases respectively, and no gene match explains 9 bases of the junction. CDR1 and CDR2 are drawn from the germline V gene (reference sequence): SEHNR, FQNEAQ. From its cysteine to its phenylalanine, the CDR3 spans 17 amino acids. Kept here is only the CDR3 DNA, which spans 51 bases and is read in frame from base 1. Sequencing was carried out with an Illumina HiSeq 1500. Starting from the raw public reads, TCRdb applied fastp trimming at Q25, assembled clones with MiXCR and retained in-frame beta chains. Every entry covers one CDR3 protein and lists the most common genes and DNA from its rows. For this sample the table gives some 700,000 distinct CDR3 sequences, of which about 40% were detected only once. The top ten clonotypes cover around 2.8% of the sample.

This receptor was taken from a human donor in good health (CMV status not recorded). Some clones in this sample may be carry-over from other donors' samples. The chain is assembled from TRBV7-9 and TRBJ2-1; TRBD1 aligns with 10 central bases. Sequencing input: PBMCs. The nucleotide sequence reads TGTGCCAGCAGCACCTCCGGGACAGGGGTGACCTACAATGAGCAGTTCTTC. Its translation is CASSTSGTGVTYNEQFF.